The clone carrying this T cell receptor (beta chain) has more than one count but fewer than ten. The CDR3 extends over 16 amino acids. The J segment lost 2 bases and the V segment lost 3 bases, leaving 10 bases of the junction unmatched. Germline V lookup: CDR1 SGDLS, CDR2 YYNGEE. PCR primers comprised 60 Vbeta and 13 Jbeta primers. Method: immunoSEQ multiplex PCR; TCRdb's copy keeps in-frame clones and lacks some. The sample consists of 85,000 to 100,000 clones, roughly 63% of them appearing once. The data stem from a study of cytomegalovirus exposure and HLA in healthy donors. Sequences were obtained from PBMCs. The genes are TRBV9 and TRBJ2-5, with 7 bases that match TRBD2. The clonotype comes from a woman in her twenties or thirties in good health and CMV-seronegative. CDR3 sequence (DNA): TGTGCCAGCAGCGCTGGGGAGACTAGCCGTCAAGAGACCCAGTACTTC. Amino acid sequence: CASSAGETSRQETQYF.